This T cell receptor (beta chain) was observed in a study of graft-versus-host responses after intestinal transplantation. Germline loops: CDR1 SGHKS, CDR2 YYEKEE (reference sequence). The ends lost 0 bases at V and 4 bases at J; junction bases unmatched: 5. This CDR3 has 16 amino acids. Sequenced by immunoSEQ multiplex PCR; TCRdb stores in-frame clones only, minus some. The repertoire holds 62,000 or so clones, with roughly nine tenths as singletons. Regarding this clone: The antigen is unknown.

This TCR derives from a human donor who was the organ donor for an intestinal transplant. Sample: unstimulated CD8+ T cells sorted from spleen or lymph node cells, taken before transplant. The chain employs TRBV5-5 and TRBJ2-1; 9 bases are shared with TRBD2. The CDR3 spells CASSLGTSELYNEQFF. DNA of the CDR3: TGTGCCAGCAGCTTGGGGACTAGCGAGTTATACAATGAGCAGTTCTTC. Using reference TRBV5-5 and TRBJ2-1 for the parts outside the CDR3, the full variable domain is DAGVTQSPTHLIKTRGQQVTLRCSPISGHKSVSWYQQVLGQGPQFIFQYYEKEERGRGNFPDRFSARQFPNYSSELNVNALLLGDSALYLCASSLGTSELYNEQFFGPGTRLTVL.